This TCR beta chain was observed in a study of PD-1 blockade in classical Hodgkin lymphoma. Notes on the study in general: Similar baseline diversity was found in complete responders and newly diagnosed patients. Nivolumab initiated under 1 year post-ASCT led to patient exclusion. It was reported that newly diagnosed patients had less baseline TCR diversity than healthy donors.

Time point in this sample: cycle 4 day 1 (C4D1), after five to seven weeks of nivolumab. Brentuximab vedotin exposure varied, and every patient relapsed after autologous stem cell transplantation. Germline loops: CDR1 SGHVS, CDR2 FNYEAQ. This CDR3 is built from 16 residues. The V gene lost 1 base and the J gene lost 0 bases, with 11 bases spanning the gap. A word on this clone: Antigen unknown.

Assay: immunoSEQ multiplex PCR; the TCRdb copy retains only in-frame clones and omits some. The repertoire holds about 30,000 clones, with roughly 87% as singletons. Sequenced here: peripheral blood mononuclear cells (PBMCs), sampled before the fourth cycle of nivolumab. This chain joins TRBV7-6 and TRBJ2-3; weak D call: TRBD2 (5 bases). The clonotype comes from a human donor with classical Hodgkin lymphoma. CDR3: CASSLEALASTDTQYF. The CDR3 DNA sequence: TGTGCCAGCAGCTTAGAGGCCCTAGCCAGCACAGATACGCAGTATTTT.